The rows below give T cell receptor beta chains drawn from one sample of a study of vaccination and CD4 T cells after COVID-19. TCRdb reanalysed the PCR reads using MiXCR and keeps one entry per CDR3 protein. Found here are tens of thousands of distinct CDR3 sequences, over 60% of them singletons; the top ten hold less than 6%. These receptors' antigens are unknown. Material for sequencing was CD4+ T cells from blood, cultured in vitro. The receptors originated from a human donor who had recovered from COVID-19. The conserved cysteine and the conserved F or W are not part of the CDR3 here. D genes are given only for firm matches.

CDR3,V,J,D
ASRPTSTGGNQPQH,TRBV28,TRBJ1-5,TRBD1
SVEGGRDRGPYEQY,TRBV29-1,TRBJ2-7,TRBD1
ASSPRQGWGNIQY,TRBV5-1,TRBJ2-4,TRBD1
ASRTTGGSEKLF,TRBV7-9,TRBJ1-4,NA
ASSAKGSEVIAATGELF,TRBV2,TRBJ2-2,NA
ASSNSQGIAF,TRBV6-1,TRBJ1-1,NA
ASSQIRGSGELF,TRBV11-2,TRBJ2-2,NA
SAAAGWSNQPQH,TRBV20-1,TRBJ1-5,NA
ASSFGGSGNTIY,TRBV7-2,TRBJ1-3,NA
ASRGQGHQPQH,TRBV12-3/TRBV12-4,TRBJ1-5,NA
ASRTADQPQH,TRBV19,TRBJ1-5,NA
ASSPGRYQPQH,TRBV7-7,TRBJ1-5,NA
ASNLNRAQPQH,TRBV7-2,TRBJ1-5,NA
ASSIPGKAEETQY,TRBV19,TRBJ2-5,NA
ATSDLGQGGETQY,TRBV24-1,TRBJ2-5,TRBD1
SVPGRASYNEQF,TRBV29-1,TRBJ2-1,NA
ASSLAGSSYQPQH,TRBV7-8,TRBJ1-5,NA
ASTARETQY,TRBV6-1,TRBJ2-5,NA
ASSPTPAYEQY,TRBV7-3,TRBJ2-7,NA
ASSLRGSARTEQY,TRBV4-3,TRBJ2-7,NA
ASSSNTEAF,TRBV7-2,TRBJ1-1,NA
ASSRKSKVGGVGDEQF,TRBV6-2/TRBV6-3,TRBJ2-1,NA
SARDSSGTSGYNEQF,TRBV20-1,TRBJ2-1,TRBD2
ASSPTGVPPEELF,TRBV28,TRBJ1-4,NA
SARGGRPNTEAF,TRBV20-1,TRBJ1-1,NA
ASSPLFRDTEAF,TRBV6-1,TRBJ1-1,NA
ASSLNIWGQKQNQPQH,TRBV12-3/TRBV12-4,TRBJ1-5,TRBD1
RNAGGGRVDQPQH,TRBV20-1,TRBJ1-5,TRBD1
SARDHPGLAGGYQETQY,TRBV20-1,TRBJ2-5,TRBD2
ASTTDRLNTEAF,TRBV2,TRBJ1-1,NA
ASSSGLAGGPTKAGELF,TRBV7-6,TRBJ2-2,TRBD2
ASSYFPGGRNYGYT,TRBV6-5,TRBJ1-2,NA
SANIGSQETQY,TRBV20-1,TRBJ2-5,NA
ASSFRQGETQY,TRBV5-4,TRBJ2-5,TRBD1
ASSPSGEANYGYT,TRBV18,TRBJ1-2,NA
ASSSPSGTGGLSLH,TRBV28,TRBJ1-6,TRBD1
ASSEQGWFSGNTIY,TRBV2,TRBJ1-3,NA
ASSFGGRGSYNEQF,TRBV27,TRBJ2-1,TRBD2
ASSPTLGYNQPQH,TRBV6-1,TRBJ1-5,NA
ASSPGRGWETQY,TRBV11-1,TRBJ2-5,NA
ASSYPSYGYT,TRBV6-2/TRBV6-3,TRBJ1-2,NA
ASTQSPVSPQH,TRBV12-3/TRBV12-4,TRBJ1-5,NA
SANHRLGETQY,TRBV29-1,TRBJ2-5,NA
ASSSGGSGANVLT,TRBV7-2,TRBJ2-6,NA
ASRTPGQGEPRELF,TRBV6-2/TRBV6-3,TRBJ2-2,TRBD1
SAGELAGSSYNEQF,TRBV20-1,TRBJ2-1,TRBD2
ASSKRVAGDSSYEQY,TRBV7-2,TRBJ2-7,TRBD2
ASGFVKTGGPNIQY,TRBV7-9,TRBJ2-4,TRBD2
ASSKGAGGKDQPQH,TRBV21-1,TRBJ1-5,NA
SASRAGGITDTQY,TRBV20-1,TRBJ2-3,NA
ASWESSYNEQF,TRBV11-2,TRBJ2-1,NA
ASRPRTDSNQPQH,TRBV27,TRBJ1-5,NA
ASSDLYIGQVFYGYT,TRBV6-1,TRBJ1-2,TRBD1
SVDGQGEAGELF,TRBV29-1,TRBJ2-2,NA